This is a list of T cell receptor beta chains from one sample in a study of metastatic and nonmetastatic thyroid tumors. Using MiXCR, TCRdb re-called clones from the PCR reads. The table has fewer than 40,000 clones, roughly 35% seen once. Sequencing was carried out using tumor tissue. These TCRs come from a female donor with papillary thyroid cancer or a benign thyroid nodule (not recorded which). Some clones in this sample may be carry-over from other donors' samples. CDR3s include the opening cysteine and the closing phenylalanine or tryptophan. Each record gives: clone size, J gene, D gene, V gene, CDR3 DNA, CDR3 protein. D genes are given only for firm matches. Clone size is not always given. Where it is, it says once, few, many or a class for expanded clones.

>NA|TRBJ1-1|TRBD1|TRBV15
TGTGCCACCAGCAGAGATGAAACCCGGGACAGGGGGCCATGGGGGAACACTGAAGCTTTCTTT
CATSRDETRDRGPWGNTEAFF
>NA|TRBJ2-1|TRBD2|TRBV6-2/TRBV6-3
TGTGCCAGCAGTTACTACGCGGGAGGGCCCTATGAGCAGTTCTTC
CASSYYAGGPYEQFF
>NA|TRBJ1-6|TRBD1|TRBV19
TGTGCCAGTAGTATCGGACAGGTCTATAATTCACCCCTCCACTTT
CASSIGQVYNSPLHF
>few|TRBJ2-7|TRBD1|TRBV6-1
TGTGCCAGCAGAAAAGACAGGGGGCACGAGCAGTACTTC
CASRKDRGHEQYF
>NA|TRBJ1-1|NA|TRBV6-1
TGTGCCAGCAGCCCCAGTTCAATGAACACTGAAGCTTTCTTT
CASSPSSMNTEAFF
>NA|TRBJ1-5|TRBD1|TRBV9
TGTGCCAGCAGCGTAGGGACAGGGGAGGGCCAGCCCCAGCATTTT
CASSVGTGEGQPQHF
>NA|TRBJ2-7|NA|TRBV3-1
TGTGCCAGCAGCTCCTTCTCCTACGAGCAGTACTTC
CASSSFSYEQYF
>medium-sized|TRBJ2-3|TRBD2|TRBV7-8
TGTGCCAGCAGCTCCAGACTAGCGAGTTTGGCAGATACGCAGTATTTT
CASSSRLASLADTQYF
>NA|TRBJ2-7|TRBD2|TRBV28
TGTGCCAGCAGTTTAGACCCGGGGGGATACGAGCAGTACTTC
CASSLDPGGYEQYF
>NA|TRBJ2-1|TRBD2|TRBV11-2
TGTGCCAGCAGCTTAGCTCAAGCTAGCGGGAGAAGGGATGAGCAGTTCTTC
CASSLAQASGRRDEQFF
>few|TRBJ1-6|NA|TRBV28
TGTGCCAGCAGTGTGGGTGAGGGAAGTTCACCCCTCCACTTT
CASSVGEGSSPLHF
>medium-sized|TRBJ1-5|NA|TRBV28
TGTGCCAGCAGCCTCCGATCGAATCAGCCCCAGCATTTT
CASSLRSNQPQHF
>NA|TRBJ1-2|NA|TRBV27
TGTGCCAGCAGTAGCGGGGCGGGTGGCTACACCTTC
CASSSGAGGYTF
>NA|TRBJ1-6|TRBD1|TRBV6-1
TGTGCCAGCAGAGACAGGGTCGGATCCTATAATTCACCCCTCCACTTT
CASRDRVGSYNSPLHF
>NA|TRBJ1-2|TRBD1|TRBV12-3/TRBV12-4
TGTGCCAGCAGTCCCAGACAGGGGGCCTATGGCTACACCTTC
CASSPRQGAYGYTF
>NA|TRBJ1-2|NA|TRBV18
TGTGCCAGCTCACTTACAGGGCTAGAGGGCTACACCTTC
CASSLTGLEGYTF
>NA|TRBJ2-7|NA|TRBV5-5
TGTGCCAGCAGCCCCCCTAGGGGGGGGGGACACGAGCAGTACTTC
CASSPPRGGGHEQYF
>NA|TRBJ2-7|NA|TRBV28
TGTGCCAGCAGTTTGAGGTACGAGCAGTACTTC
CASSLRYEQYF
>NA|TRBJ2-5|NA|TRBV9
TGTGCCAGCAGCGTTTCCGGGGCGGGAGAGACCCAGTACTTC
CASSVSGAGETQYF
>NA|TRBJ1-2|TRBD1|TRBV19
TGTGCCAGTAGTATTTCCCCATCGACAGGGGACTATGGCTACACCTTC
CASSISPSTGDYGYTF
>NA|TRBJ2-3|NA|TRBV28
TGTGCCAGCAGTTTTTACAGCTCTAGCACAGATACGCAGTATTTT
CASSFYSSSTDTQYF
>few|TRBJ1-1|TRBD1|TRBV6-1
TGTGCCAGCAGCCCGACAGGGCCTTCTGAGGCTTTCTTT
CASSPTGPSEAFF
>NA|TRBJ2-1|TRBD2|TRBV2
TGTGCCAGCAGTGACCGAATGAGCGGGAGTGGCAATGAGCAGTTCTTC
CASSDRMSGSGNEQFF
>NA|TRBJ2-2|NA|TRBV15
TGTGCCACCAGACCGGGACCAAGGGGGGCCGGGGAGCTGTTTTTT
CATRPGPRGAGELFF
>few|TRBJ1-6|NA|TRBV25-1
TGTGCCAGCAGCGAGGGGGAGGTGTATTCACCCCTCCACTTT
CASSEGEVYSPLHF
>NA|TRBJ1-2|NA|TRBV6-6
TGTGCCAGCAGTTACCTTTATGGCTACACCTTC
CASSYLYGYTF
>NA|TRBJ1-2|NA|TRBV25-1
TGTGCCAGCAGTGATTGGAATGAGGAAAGTGCCTATGGCTACACCTTC
CASSDWNEESAYGYTF
>NA|TRBJ1-2|NA|TRBV12-3/TRBV12-4
TGTGCCAGCAGTCCGACCTCAAGGAACTATGGCTACACCTTC
CASSPTSRNYGYTF
>few|TRBJ2-7|TRBD2|TRBV9
TGTGCCAGCAGCGTGGGGCGGGAGGAAGCCTACGAGCAGTACTTC
CASSVGREEAYEQYF
>NA|TRBJ1-2|NA|TRBV11-2
TGTGCCAGCAGCCTCACATCCGGGACATACTATGGCTACACCTTC
CASSLTSGTYYGYTF
>NA|TRBJ2-1|TRBD1|TRBV11-2
TGTGCCAGCAGCTTTAGGGACAGGCTTGAGCAGTTCTTC
CASSFRDRLEQFF
>NA|TRBJ2-1|NA|TRBV27
TGTGCCAGCAGTTCCCTGGATGAGCAGTTCTTC
CASSSLDEQFF
>NA|TRBJ2-7|NA|TRBV11-2
TGTGCCAGCAGCCCCTCCACGAGGGGACGGGAGTACTTC
CASSPSTRGREYF
>NA|TRBJ2-5|NA|TRBV28
TGTGCCAGCAGTTTAGGTCAGCGGGACCAAGAGACCCAGTACTTC
CASSLGQRDQETQYF
>NA|TRBJ2-3|TRBD2|TRBV6-1
TGTGCCAGCAGGATTAACGTTCTCTATAGCGGGACCACAGATACGCAGTATTTT
CASRINVLYSGTTDTQYF
>NA|TRBJ2-3|NA|TRBV20-1
TGCAGTCTTAGCGGTGACACAGATACGCAGTATTTT
CSLSGDTDTQYF
>NA|TRBJ2-7|TRBD2|TRBV2
TGTGCCAGCAGTGAAAAGCGGGAGGCCTACGAGCAGTACTTC
CASSEKREAYEQYF
>few|TRBJ1-2|NA|TRBV27
TGTGCCAGCAGTTTTAGATCAGGACAGTTAGGCGGCTACACCTTC
CASSFRSGQLGGYTF
>few|TRBJ2-1|TRBD1|TRBV10-1
TGCGCCAGCAGTGAAAGGACAGGGGGTCACTATGAGCAGTTCTTC
CASSERTGGHYEQFF
>NA|TRBJ1-5|NA|TRBV7-9
TGTGCCAGCAGTTTAACGGGGGGCAATCAGCCCCAGCATTTT
CASSLTGGNQPQHF
>NA|TRBJ2-2|NA|TRBV14
TGTGCCAGCAGCCAAGTGGAGCGGCCGAACACCGGGGAGCTGTTTTTT
CASSQVERPNTGELFF
>NA|TRBJ1-5|NA|TRBV2
TGTGCCAGCAACCACGACAGTAGCAATCAGCCCCAGCATTTT
CASNHDSSNQPQHF
>NA|TRBJ1-2|TRBD1|TRBV5-6
TGTGCCAGCAGCTTGGAGGGGACAGTTCTGGTGCGCTATGGCTACACCTTC
CASSLEGTVLVRYGYTF
>few|TRBJ1-5|NA|TRBV12-3/TRBV12-4
TGTGCCAGCAGTTTAGGGTCAGGGGTCCTTAGCAATCAGCCCCAGCATTTT
CASSLGSGVLSNQPQHF
>few|TRBJ1-3|NA|TRBV29-1
TGCAGCGTAATCACAGGGTATCCTGGAAACACCATATATTTT
CSVITGYPGNTIYF
>NA|TRBJ1-5|NA|TRBV11-2
TGTGCCAGCAGCTTAGAAAGGAGGAATCAGCCCCAGCATTTT
CASSLERRNQPQHF